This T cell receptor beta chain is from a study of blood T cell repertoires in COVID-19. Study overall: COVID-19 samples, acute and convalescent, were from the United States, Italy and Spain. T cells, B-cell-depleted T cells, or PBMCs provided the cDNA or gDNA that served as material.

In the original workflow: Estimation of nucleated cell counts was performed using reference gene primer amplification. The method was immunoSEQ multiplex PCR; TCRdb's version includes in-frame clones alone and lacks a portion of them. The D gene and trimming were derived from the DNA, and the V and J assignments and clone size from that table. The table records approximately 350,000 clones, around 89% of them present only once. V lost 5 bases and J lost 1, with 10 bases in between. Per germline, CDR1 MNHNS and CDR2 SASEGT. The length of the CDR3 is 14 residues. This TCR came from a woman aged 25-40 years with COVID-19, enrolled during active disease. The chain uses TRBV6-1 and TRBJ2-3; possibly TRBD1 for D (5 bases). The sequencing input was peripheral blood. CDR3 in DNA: TGTGCCAGCAGTTATCTGACAGGCACAGATACGCAGTATTTT. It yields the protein CASSYLTGTDTQYF.